The entry below describes one T cell receptor (beta chain). What this receptor recognizes is not known. It has no much larger one-base neighbor in the sample; base qualities were not kept. This specimen belongs to a study of blood T cell repertoires in COVID-19 (TCRdb year 2020). For context, the study as a whole: The collaborator samples originated in the United States, Italy and Spain and spanned the acute and convalescent phases of COVID-19. The material from the prospective study consisted of cDNA or gDNA derived from T cells, B-cell-depleted T cells, or PBMCs. Deeply sampled blood TCRbeta repertoires from subjects exposed to, actively infected with, or recovered from COVID-19 were included in the dataset. The repertoires were released in a freely available public database intended as a resource for research on the immune response to SARS-CoV-2. The samples were drawn from the first 160 participants of the ongoing ImmuneRACE study and from 950 to 1,500 subjects provided by 6 global collaborators. Sample metadata almost always included a de-identified subject ID, COVID-19 status, age in years and sex. Where HLA class I and class II types were available, the types were taken from metadata supplied by the sample provider, not from assay-based typing. What the work shows at the level of the full study, not this receptor alone: Clinical and demographic metadata were provided uncurated, with the amount varying by source and participant.

Whole blood was collected in K2EDTA tubes by collaborating institutions according to the institutions' own protocols. For TCRbeta analysis, collaborators shipped samples as frozen whole blood, isolated PBMCs, or DNA extracted from either of those sample types. CDR1 and CDR2, per the germline V gene, are MDHEN and SYDVKM. The CDR3 measures 14 amino acids from cysteine to phenylalanine. Only the CDR3 DNA stays, 42 bases, in frame from base 1. Between the V and J ends, shortened by 6 bases and 5 bases respectively, the junction contains 15 bases. The immunoSEQ Assay, a bias-controlled multiplex PCR, was used to amplify TCRbeta CDR3 regions from genomic DNA. As for the authors' bioinformatics: The number of nucleated cells in each sample was estimated by amplification of reference gene primers within the assay. To quantify the absolute abundance of each unique TCRbeta CDR3 rearrangement, sequence reads were collapsed and filtered. For each sample, productive Simpson clonality was calculated as the square root of Simpson's diversity index over productive rearrangements. The clones in this table, taken by TCRdb from immuneACCESS, are in-frame only. Not every clone is retained; where verified, under half of the shortfall comes from an unresolved V gene, and the cause of the rest is unknown. That table is the source of V, J and clone size, and D and trimming were worked out from the DNA. The sample table holds roughly 200,000 clones, of which 70% to 80% were seen once. The ten largest clones represent roughly 8.6% of the sample.

The sequencing sample was made of peripheral blood. The origin of this receptor is a woman in her fifties or sixties with active or convalescent COVID-19. The receptor chain draws on TRBV28 and TRBJ2-3, with TRBD2 perhaps the D gene, on 5 matching bases. The nucleotides are TGTGCCAGCAGCGTCGGGAATTATGGAGATACGCAGTATTTT. It translates as CASSVGNYGDTQYF.